One and the same sample provided the 16 T cell receptor beta chains below, sequenced in a study of response to subunit inactivated influenza vaccine. TCRdb analysed the RT-PCR reads with MiXCR anew, one entry per CDR3 protein. The sample includes roughly 570,000 distinct CDR3 sequences, 10% to 15% of them seen just once. Sequencing was performed on PBMCs from blood, taken more than 35 days after vaccination. The receptors originated from a man aged 45-65 years who received an inactivated influenza vaccine.

This clonotype was picked up a small number of times. The chain has TRBV4-3 and TRBJ2-3; D may match TRBD1 or TRBD2 (7 bases each). Germline V gene lookup returns CDR1 LGHNA and CDR2 YSLEER. CDR3 size: 16 residues. V lost 1 base to trimming and J lost 2 bases, with 13 bases between them. CDR3 nucleotide sequence: TGCGCCAGCAGCCAAGTCCAGGGGGGGGCCACAGATACGCAGTATTTT. This encodes CASSQVQGGATDTQYF.

There are a few counts of this clonotype. The V gene is TRBV30, the J gene TRBJ1-5; D is unresolved. Germline CDR1 and CDR2: GTSNPN and SVGIG (reference sequence). The CDR3 is 14 residues long. Trimming took off 0 bases at V and 4 bases at J, with 10 bases between the two ends. DNA for the CDR3: TGTGCCTGGAGTGTAGGGTTGGGAAATCAGCCCCAGCATTTT. The encoded protein is CAWSVGLGNQPQHF.

This clonotype occurred a few times. This sequence joins TRBV5-1 and TRBJ2-5; D may be TRBD1 or TRBD2 (7 bases each). This CDR3 region has 16 residues. Germline V gives CDR1 SGHRS, CDR2 YFSETQ. With 3 bases removed from V and 7 bases from J, the gap between germline ends came to 22 bases. CDR3 amino acids: CASSWGGEQGIVTQYF. DNA of the CDR3: TGCGCCAGCAGCTGGGGAGGGGAACAGGGGATTGTGACCCAGTACTTC.

This clonotype has just a few counts. The chain joins TRBV29-1 to TRBJ2-3; 7 nucleotides line up with TRBD1. This CDR3 comprises 15 residues. V lost 7 bases, J lost 3 bases, and 13 bases stayed unmatched. Germline V gene sequence: CDR1 SQVTM, CDR2 ANQGSEA. The CDR3 DNA follows: TGCAGCGCCGCCCCCGAGACAGGGATGACAGATACGCAGTATTTT. Translation: CSAAPETGMTDTQYF.

The gene calls are TRBV7-2 and TRBJ2-7; D is unresolved. The ends were cut back, 4 bases at V and 7 bases at J, with 17 bases in the middle. Germline assignment: CDR1 SGHTA and CDR2 FQGNSA. CDR3 length: 14 amino acids. The CDR3 DNA sequence: TGTGCCAGCAGCTCCATAGCCATCGCCTCTGAGCAGTACTTC. As protein: CASSSIAIASEQYF.

This rearrangement joins TRBV7-8 to TRBJ1-2; 9 bases map to TRBD1. V lost 0 bases, J lost 8 bases, and 7 bases stayed unmatched. The CDR3 covers 15 residues. CDR1 is SGHVS, CDR2 FQNEAQ, per germline. CDR3 sequence reads: CASSLAQGQGGGYTF. The CDR3 DNA reads TGTGCCAGCAGCTTAGCGCAGGGACAGGGTGGAGGCTACACCTTC.

V gene TRBV7-8 combines with J gene TRBJ2-7; 9 nucleotides match TRBD2. This CDR3 has 15 amino acids. The J segment lost 2 bases and the V segment lost 7 bases, leaving 9 bases of the junction unmatched. Germline V gives CDR1 SGHVS, CDR2 FQNEAQ. The CDR3 loop reads CASTSWGGGAYEQYF. The CDR3 coding sequence is TGTGCCAGCACCTCGTGGGGCGGGGGGGCCTACGAGCAGTACTTC. The variable domain in full, with the rest retrieved from reference TRBV7-8 and TRBJ2-7, is GAGVSQSPRYKVAKRGQDVALRCDPISGHVSLFWYQQALGQGPEFLTYFQNEAQLDKSGLPSDRFFAERPEGSVSTLKIQRTQQEDSAVYLCASTSWGGGAYEQYFGPGTRLTVT.

This clonotype was counted ten times or more. This sequence joins TRBV24-1 and TRBJ2-1; TRBD2 matches at 8 bases. The germline gives CDR1 KGHDR, CDR2 SFDVKD. The CDR3 runs to 16 residues. The V and J ends lost 6 bases and 2 bases, in that order; junction bases with no gene match: 8. The CDR3 DNA is TGTGCCACCAGTCTCGGGAGGGGGAGGACCTACAATGAGCAGTTCTTC. Its protein product is CATSLGRGRTYNEQFF.

This clonotype was counted a few times. This chain connects TRBV10-3 to TRBJ2-7; TRBD1 is a possible D gene (6 bases). Trimming removed 6 bases at V and 7 bases at J, with 13 bases between. Germline V lookup: CDR1 ENHRY, CDR2 SYGVKD. CDR3 length: 12 residues. The CDR3: CAIRGALGEQYF. CDR3 sequence (DNA): TGTGCCATCAGGGGGGCCTTGGGGGAGCAGTACTTC.

The chain carries TRBV7-8 and TRBJ2-3; 11 bases match TRBD1. Per germline, CDR1 SGHVS and CDR2 FQNEAQ. J lost 4 bases, V lost 5 bases, and 8 bases had no gene match. This CDR3 comprises 16 residues. CDR3 protein: CASSTRTGGESDTQYF. The CDR3 DNA sequence: TGTGCCAGCAGCACGCGGACAGGGGGCGAGTCAGATACGCAGTATTTT.

This clonotype was seen only a few times. The chain joins TRBV6-1 to TRBJ1-2; TRBD1 aligns across 8 bases. This CDR3 is built from 13 residues. The J segment lost 7 bases and the V segment lost 5 bases, leaving 6 bases of the junction unmatched. Germline CDR1 and CDR2: MNHNS and SASEGT. CDR3 nucleotides: TGTGCCAGCAGTCAAGGACAGGGCGGTGGCTACACCTTC. It translates to CASSQGQGGGYTF.

The table lists this clonotype with a few counts. This sequence joins TRBV12-3 or TRBV12-4 and TRBJ2-7, with TRBD1 identical over 8 bases. The CDR3 covers 14 residues. The J segment lost 5 bases and the V segment lost 1 base, leaving 4 bases of the junction unmatched. In nucleotides, the CDR3 is TGTGCCAGCAGTTTAGGGGACAGGCACCACGAGCAGTACTTC. Translating it yields CASSLGDRHHEQYF.

The rearrangement uses TRBV6-5 and TRBJ2-3, with 8 bases identical to TRBD1. The J segment lost 4 bases and the V segment lost 2 bases, leaving 11 bases of the junction unmatched. Germline CDR1 MNHEY, CDR2 SVGAGI. The CDR3 extends over 17 amino acids. CDR3 nucleotide sequence: TGTGCCAGCAGTTACGGCAGGGGGCAAGTGGTTGCAGATACGCAGTATTTT. It yields the protein CASSYGRGQVVADTQYF.

J is TRBJ2-7 and V is TRBV5-1; tentatively, D is TRBD1 (6 bases). Germline CDR1 and CDR2: SGHRS and YFSETQ. The length of the CDR3 is 14 residues. V lost 5 bases and J 0 bases, leaving 12 bases between the germline ends. The DNA for the CDR3 is TGCGCCAGCAGGAGGGGACAAAACTCCTACGAGCAGTACTTC. As protein: CASRRGQNSYEQYF.

This clonotype has only a few counts. This chain uses TRBV25-1 with TRBJ2-7; D unclear. CDR1 is MGHDK, CDR2 SYGVNS, per germline. Trimming left V 2 bases short and J 8 bases short, with 4 bases between. The CDR3 runs 10 residues. The CDR3 DNA is TGTGCCAGCAGTGAAATCAAGCAGTACTTC. Its translation: CASSEIKQYF.

This clonotype was counted at least ten times. The chain is built from TRBV12-3 or TRBV12-4 and TRBJ2-5, with TRBD1 identical over 7 bases. The CDR3 is 17 amino acids. Losses at the gene ends were 6 bases for V and 1 base for J; bases not matched to a gene: 14. For the CDR3, the DNA is TGTGCCAGCAGCCGAAACACAGGGGCTAAGACCCAAGAGACCCAGTACTTC. Translating it yields CASSRNTGAKTQETQYF.